Listed below are T cell receptor beta chains from one sample, sequenced in a study of T cell repertoires in cytomegalovirus infection. These TCRs are of unknown antigen specificity. TCRdb itself ran the reads through MiXCR, one entry per CDR3 protein. This sample has 110,000 to 150,000 distinct CDR3 sequences, with roughly a third found just once. The sample was CD8+ T cells from cultured PBMCs, taken from culture after CMV antigen stimulation. These receptors came from a human donor in good health (CMV status not recorded). Some clones in this sample may be carry-over from other donors' samples. CDR3s include the opening cysteine and the closing phenylalanine or tryptophan. D genes are given only for firm matches. Size is omitted from some rows. Given values are once, few, many or a class for expanded clones.

clone_size j_call d_call v_call cdr3_aa cdr3_nt
- TRBJ1-5 - TRBV5-6 CASSLEGDYQPQHF TGTGCCAGCAGCTTGGAGGGGGACTATCAGCCCCAGCATTTT
- TRBJ2-7 - TRBV11-1 CASSRGWKGEQYF TGTGCCAGCAGCCGTGGCTGGAAGGGCGAGCAGTACTTC
many TRBJ1-1 - TRBV2 CASSEGLEAFF TGTGCCAGCAGTGAAGGACTAGAAGCTTTCTTT
once TRBJ2-6 - TRBV11-1 CASHPVMAGANVLTF TGTGCCAGCCACCCGGTGATGGCTGGGGCCAACGTCCTGACTTTC
- TRBJ2-1 TRBD1 TRBV6-1 CASSEALRQGGYNEQFF TGTGCCAGCAGTGAAGCGCTACGACAGGGGGGTTACAATGAGCAGTTCTTC
- TRBJ2-7 - TRBV11-2 CASSFGQNYEQYF TGTGCCAGCAGCTTTGGCCAGAACTACGAGCAGTACTTC
- TRBJ2-7 TRBD1 TRBV6-1 CASSEARDRKWAYEQYF TGTGCCAGCAGTGAAGCCCGGGACAGAAAATGGGCCTACGAGCAGTACTTC
- TRBJ2-1 - TRBV2 CASSGDRTGLSSSYNEQFF TGTGCCAGCAGTGGGGATCGAACGGGACTCTCAAGCTCCTACAATGAGCAGTTCTTC
few TRBJ1-2 - TRBV6-5 CASSYLSSSGYTF TGTGCCAGCAGTTACCTGTCGAGTTCTGGCTACACCTTC
few TRBJ1-5 - TRBV4-1 CASSQERGGGQPQHF TGCGCCAGCAGCCAAGAGAGAGGGGGGGGTCAGCCCCAGCATTTT
few TRBJ1-2 - TRBV12-3/TRBV12-4 CASSLFITGSNYGYTF TGTGCCAGCAGTTTATTCATCACTGGGAGTAACTATGGCTACACCTTC
many TRBJ2-2 - TRBV24-1 CATREDSPNTGELFF TGTGCCACCAGGGAAGACAGCCCGAACACCGGGGAGCTGTTTTTT
- TRBJ2-2 - TRBV19 CASTPTGGIGELFF TGTGCCAGTACCCCGACAGGAGGCATCGGGGAGCTGTTTTTT
- TRBJ2-7 TRBD1 TRBV27 CASSLTGGHYTYEQYF TGTGCCAGCAGTTTAACAGGGGGCCATTATACCTACGAGCAGTACTTC
- TRBJ1-2 TRBD1 TRBV27 CASSFRQGVNYGYTF TGTGCCAGCAGTTTTAGACAGGGGGTAAACTATGGCTACACCTTC
- TRBJ2-2 - TRBV7-9 CASSRWTGELFF TGTGCCAGCAGTAGATGGACCGGGGAGCTGTTTTTT
few TRBJ2-1 - TRBV7-9 CASSPDGYNEQFF TGTGCCAGCAGTCCCGACGGTTACAATGAGCAGTTCTTC
once TRBJ1-1 - TRBV20-1 CSARTHLGLGTEAFF TGCAGTGCTAGAACCCACTTGGGATTGGGCACTGAAGCTTTCTTT
few TRBJ1-1 TRBD1 TRBV7-9 CASSLAQGENTEAFF TGTGCCAGCAGCTTAGCCCAGGGGGAGAACACTGAAGCTTTCTTT
once TRBJ1-2 TRBD1 TRBV12-3/TRBV12-4 CASSSGTGFNGYTF TGTGCCAGCAGTTCCGGGACAGGTTTTAATGGCTACACCTTC
few TRBJ2-7 TRBD1 TRBV9 CASSVIPQGDEQYF TGTGCCAGCAGCGTAATTCCTCAGGGGGACGAGCAGTACTTC
few TRBJ1-1 - TRBV19 CASSPPPLLNTEAFF TGTGCCAGTAGCCCACCTCCTTTACTGAACACTGAAGCTTTCTTT
many TRBJ1-1 TRBD1 TRBV6-1 CASNEGTDFSGTEAFF TGTGCCAGCAATGAAGGGACAGACTTTTCGGGCACTGAAGCTTTCTTT
- TRBJ2-2 - TRBV12-3/TRBV12-4 CASSPTWGTNTGELFF TGTGCCAGCAGTCCCACCTGGGGCACGAACACCGGGGAGCTGTTTTTT
- TRBJ2-5 TRBD2 TRBV4-1 CASSQEGLAIPETQYF TGCGCCAGCAGCCAAGAGGGACTAGCAATCCCAGAGACCCAGTACTTC
- TRBJ1-4 - TRBV7-6 CASSPYHGQPNEKLFF TGTGCCAGCAGCCCTTATCATGGACAGCCGAATGAAAAACTGTTTTTT
- TRBJ1-5 TRBD1 TRBV6-6 CASTTGQIPNQPQHF TGTGCCAGTACCACGGGACAGATCCCCAATCAGCCCCAGCATTTT
few TRBJ2-2 TRBD1 TRBV19 CASKPGTANTGELFF TGTGCCAGTAAGCCTGGGACAGCAAACACCGGGGAGCTGTTTTTT
- TRBJ2-1 - TRBV24-1 CATSDLGAEQFF TGTGCCACCAGTGATTTGGGGGCCGAACAGTTCTTC
- TRBJ2-7 TRBD1 TRBV7-9 CASSSLGQDSFSYEQYF TGTGCCAGCAGCTCATTAGGACAGGACAGTTTCTCCTACGAGCAGTACTTC
few TRBJ2-1 TRBD2 TRBV20-1 CSARAIAGTYNEQFF TGCAGTGCTAGAGCAATAGCGGGGACCTACAATGAGCAGTTCTTC
- TRBJ1-5 - TRBV12-3/TRBV12-4 CASSRLGGNQPQHF TGTGCCAGCAGCCGATTAGGGGGAAATCAGCCCCAGCATTTT
- TRBJ2-2 TRBD2 TRBV9 CASSVGAGVGTGELFF TGTGCCAGCAGCGTAGGAGCGGGGGTGGGCACCGGGGAGCTGTTTTTT
- TRBJ2-2 - TRBV7-9 CASSLSGSGELFF TGTGCCAGCAGTTTATCAGGGTCCGGGGAGCTGTTTTTT
once TRBJ1-6 - TRBV20-1 CSARDRQDFLNSPLHF TGCAGTGCTAGAGACAGACAGGATTTTTTGAATTCACCCCTCCACTTT
- TRBJ2-4 - TRBV15 CATSRGLTKNIQYF TGTGCCACCAGCAGAGGGTTGACCAAAAACATTCAGTACTTC
- TRBJ2-7 - TRBV12-3/TRBV12-4 CASSPGGRRSYEQYF TGTGCCAGCAGCCCCGGCGGAAGAAGGTCCTACGAGCAGTACTTC
few TRBJ1-2 TRBD1 TRBV24-1 CATSETQYGTGAPYGYTF TGTGCCACCAGTGAAACTCAGTACGGGACAGGGGCCCCCTATGGCTACACCTTC
- TRBJ2-3 - TRBV27 CASSLGPTPDTQYF TGTGCCAGCAGCCTAGGCCCCACTCCAGATACGCAGTATTTT
few TRBJ2-1 - TRBV5-6 CASSLTLGRQWDEQFF TGTGCCAGCAGCTTGACGTTGGGACGGCAATGGGATGAGCAGTTCTTC